The 30 T cell receptor beta chains presented below share a single source sample, sequenced in a study of OX40 agonist ivuxolimab in advanced cancers. Clones were sequenced by immunoSEQ multiplex PCR, and TCRdb holds only the in-frame ones, with some missing. The sample includes about 38,000 clones, about 90% of them seen just once. The source was CD4+ or CD8+ T cells sorted from blood, collected in a trial of the OX40 agonist ivuxolimab. The receptors were gathered from an adult with an advanced solid tumor such as melanoma, head and neck, liver or kidney cancer.

V and J are TRBV19 and TRBJ2-6; the match to TRBD1 covers 8 bases. Germline assignment: CDR1 LNHDA and CDR2 SQIVND (reference sequence). Unmatched junction bases numbered 18, after V lost 7 bases and J lost 1 base. CDR3 length equals 20 residues. CDR3: CASTRSGQGLGASGANVLTF. CDR3 in DNA: TGTGCCAGTACCCGATCAGGACAGGGTCTGGGGGCATCTGGGGCCAACGTCCTGACTTTC.

This clone was observed a single time. This chain uses TRBV27 with TRBJ2-3; 8 nucleotides agree with TRBD2. The CDR3 length is 16 residues. Germline CDR1 MNHEY, CDR2 SMNVEV (reference sequence). After removal of 5 bases from V and 3 bases from J, the junction contained 10 bases not matched to a gene. The CDR3: CASSPGWGTRTDTQYF. The CDR3, as DNA: TGTGCCAGCAGTCCAGGGTGGGGGACTAGGACAGATACGCAGTATTTT.

V is TRBV5-4 and J is TRBJ2-3; D is possibly TRBD2 (6 bases). The germline V gene has CDR1 SGHNT and CDR2 YYREEE (reference sequence). This CDR3 is built from 14 residues. Trimming removed 0 bases at V and 4 bases at J, with 9 bases between. CDR3 region: CASSLDSGADTQYF. The CDR3 DNA is TGTGCCAGCAGCTTGGACTCGGGGGCAGATACGCAGTATTTT.

The J gene is TRBJ2-4, the V gene TRBV4-1, with D unclear. V was pared by 2 bases and J by 6 bases, with 14 bases between. The CDR3 has 15 amino acids. Looked up from germline, CDR1 is MGHRA and CDR2 is YSYEKL. The CDR3 region has the DNA TGCGCCAGCAGCCAACTCCTCGATAGGAGAAACATTCAGTACTTC. This sequence encodes CASSQLLDRRNIQYF.

As for this clone: Its ends do not fully match the called genes, so a read error is possible. CDR3 protein: CASRETIAGGILF. CDR3 in DNA: TGTGCCAGTAGGGAAACGATAGCGGGAGGAATACTCTTC. The J gene is TRBJ2-1, the V gene TRBV19, with 10 bases matching TRBD2. The CDR3 is 13 residues long. Germline V CDR1 and CDR2: LNHDA, SQIVND (reference sequence).

The J gene is TRBJ1-2, the V gene TRBV29-1; D is perhaps TRBD1 (5 bases). With 6 bases removed from V and 6 bases from J, the gap between germline ends came to 11 bases. Germline V gene sequence: CDR1 SQVTM, CDR2 ANQGSEA. The CDR3 loop spans 11 amino acids. The CDR3 sequence is CSVQGGNGYTF. The CDR3 DNA follows: TGCAGCGTCCAGGGTGGCAATGGCTACACCTTC.

J is TRBJ2-1 and V is TRBV9; D is perhaps TRBD2 (6 bases). Germline V gene sequence: CDR1 SGDLS, CDR2 YYNGEE. The length of the CDR3 is 14 residues. Trimming removed 2 bases from V and 7 bases from J, with 13 bases in between. The DNA of the CDR3 is TGTGCCAGCAGCGTGACCTATGGGGGGAATGAGCAGTTCTTC. Its translation: CASSVTYGGNEQFF.

On this clone itself: A junction boundary mismatches the germline segment, possibly from a read error. V gene TRBV29-1 combines with J gene TRBJ1-3, with a weak D call TRBD1 (5 bases). From germline, CDR1 is SQVTM and CDR2 ANQGSEA. The CDR3 is made up of 13 amino acids. The CDR3 sequence: CSVEGAGGNTIYF. DNA for the CDR3: TGCAGCGTCGAAGGGGCGGGAGGAAACACCATATATTTT.

The genes are TRBV5-4 and TRBJ2-5; D might be TRBD2 (6 bases). The assigned J gene may be wrong: the sequence end matches TRBJ2-7 better. Germline V lookup: CDR1 SGHNT, CDR2 YYREEE (reference sequence). The CDR3 contains 13 residues. CDR3: CASSSPGGPEQYF. DNA for the CDR3: TGTGCCAGCAGCTCCCCCGGAGGGCCCGAGCAGTACTTC.

This clone was observed a single time. The V call is TRBV2, the J call TRBJ2-1; 13 bases are shared with TRBD2. V gave up 6 bases and J gave up 13 bases; unmatched junction bases: 6. Germline CDR1 and CDR2: SNHLY and FYNNEI. The CDR3 is made up of 13 amino acids. This CDR3 reads CASSGLAGDPQFF. CDR3 DNA sequence: TGTGCCAGCAGCGGACTAGCGGGAGATCCCCAGTTCTTC.

V and J are TRBV9 and TRBJ2-1, with 9 bases fitting TRBD1. This CDR3 is built from 14 residues. After removal of 4 bases from V and 8 bases from J, the junction contained 7 bases not matched to a gene. The V gene's germline CDR1 is SGDLS and CDR2 YYNGEE. The CDR3 protein is CASSPRGQGHEQFF. The CDR3, as DNA: TGTGCCAGCAGCCCCCGGGGACAGGGCCATGAGCAGTTCTTC.

The chain carries TRBV18 and TRBJ2-7; 10 bases agree with TRBD2. The CDR3 extends over 16 amino acids. After removal of 0 bases from V and 0 bases from J, the junction contained 2 bases not matched to a gene. Germline CDR1 is KGHSH and CDR2 is LQKENI. CDR3 amino acids: CASSPPLAGDSYEQYF. DNA for the CDR3: TGTGCCAGCTCACCACCCCTAGCGGGGGACTCCTACGAGCAGTACTTC.

The chain employs TRBV5-4 and TRBJ1-2; 9 bases align to TRBD1. The CDR3 has 14 amino acids. V gave up 4 bases and J gave up 6 bases; unmatched junction bases: 7. Looked up from germline, CDR1 is SGHNT and CDR2 is YYREEE (reference sequence). CDR3 amino acids: CASSPQGAFNGYTF. The CDR3 nucleotides read TGTGCCAGCAGCCCACAGGGGGCCTTTAATGGCTACACCTTC.

The chain has TRBV19 and TRBJ1-6, with 9 bases fitting TRBD1. The CDR3 runs to 14 residues. Trimming at V came to 5 bases and at J to 9 bases, leaving 5 bases not matched to a gene. Germline CDR1 and CDR2: LNHDA and SQIVND (reference sequence). CDR3 coding DNA: TGTGCCAGTAGTCCCCGGGACAGGGTTTCACCCCTCCACTTT. This codes for CASSPRDRVSPLHF.

This clone was recorded only once. The DNA for the CDR3 is TGTGCCAGCAGCCGGGGAGGGACCCCCTCCCATGAGCAGTTCTTC. Its translation is CASSRGGTPSHEQFF. This chain connects TRBV7-2 to TRBJ2-1; 7 bases fit TRBD2. CDR3 length equals 15 residues. CDR1 and CDR2 (germline): SGHTA, FQGNSA. The ends lost 5 bases at V and 8 bases at J; junction bases unmatched: 12. Supplemented by reference TRBV7-2 and TRBJ2-1, the full variable domain reads GAGVSQSPSNKVTEKGKDVELRCDPISGHTALYWYRQSLGQGLEFLIYFQGNSAPDKSGLPSDRFSAERTGGSVSTLTIQRTQQEDSAVYLCASSRGGTPSHEQFFGPGTRLTVL.

The V gene is TRBV7-9, the J gene TRBJ1-4; D remains ambiguous. Germline V CDR1 and CDR2: SEHNR, FQNEAQ (reference sequence). V lost 5 bases, J lost 0 bases, and 13 bases lay in between. The CDR3 has 16 residues. CDR3 sequence (DNA): TGTGCCAGCAGCCCCGGACTTGTTGCAACTAATGAAAAACTGTTTTTT. Amino acid sequence: CASSPGLVATNEKLFF.

The V call is TRBV7-9, the J call TRBJ2-1; 11 nucleotides agree with TRBD2. With V trimmed by 6 bases and J by 4 bases, 5 bases remained unmatched. The CDR3 has 15 amino acids. The germline gives CDR1 SEHNR, CDR2 FQNEAQ (reference sequence). The CDR3 loop is CASSFRLAGYNEQFF. CDR3 nucleotides: TGTGCCAGCAGTTTCCGACTAGCGGGGTACAATGAGCAGTTCTTC.

The chain carries TRBV25-1 and TRBJ1-3, with 9 bases lining up with TRBD1. CDR1 and CDR2 (germline): MGHDK, SYGVNS. The CDR3 is made up of 15 amino acids. V dropped 7 bases and J dropped 4; count of bases not matched to a gene: 8. The CDR3 region is CASTRQGVTGNTIYF. As DNA, the CDR3 is TGTGCCAGCACGAGACAGGGGGTAACGGGAAACACCATATATTTT.

The rearrangement links TRBV2 to TRBJ1-1, with D unresolved. Trimming removed 6 bases from V and 0 bases from J, with 11 bases in between. The CDR3 is 14 amino acids. Germline values: CDR1 SNHLY, CDR2 FYNNEI. The CDR3, as DNA: TGTGCCAGCAGCACGACGGGGATGAACACTGAAGCTTTCTTT. This sequence encodes CASSTTGMNTEAFF.

The CDR3 loop is CASGLAGTRYSYEQYF. The CDR3, as DNA: TGTGCTAGTGGTTTGGCCGGGACTAGGTACTCCTACGAGCAGTACTTC. The chain combines TRBV12-5 with TRBJ2-7; 8 bases fit TRBD2. After removal of 1 base from V and 0 bases from J, the junction contained 5 bases not matched to a gene. Germline V gene data show CDR1 as LGHNT and CDR2 as FRNRAP. There are 16 residues in the CDR3.

The rearrangement uses TRBV7-6 and TRBJ2-5; no clear D gene. Germline V gene data show CDR1 as SGHVS and CDR2 as FNYEAQ. The CDR3 runs to 13 residues. V was trimmed by 4 bases and J by 2 bases, leaving 8 bases between them. The CDR3 coding sequence is TGTGCCAGCAGCTCGGCGGAACAAGAGACCCAGTACTTC. Protein sequence: CASSSAEQETQYF.

The genes are TRBV2 and TRBJ2-1; D remains ambiguous. This CDR3 is 14 amino acids long. V shed 4 bases and J shed 9 bases, with 16 bases lying between them. CDR1 and CDR2 (germline): SNHLY, FYNNEI. CDR3 in amino acids: CASSALWRTSEQFF. Here the CDR3 DNA reads TGTGCCAGCAGTGCCCTTTGGAGAACGAGTGAGCAGTTCTTC.

This chain joins TRBV6-5 and TRBJ2-7; 7 bases are shared with TRBD1. The CDR3 has 16 residues. Looked up from germline, CDR1 is MNHEY and CDR2 is SVGAGI. V trimming: 4 bases; J trimming: 3 bases; junction bases outside the gene matches: 12. Here the CDR3 DNA reads TGTGCCAGCAGTTTCTTAGGACAGGCCTCGCTCTACGAGCAGTACTTC. Its translation is CASSFLGQASLYEQYF.

This sequence joins TRBV7-9 and TRBJ1-5; the D is unclear. V was shortened by 3 bases and J by 5 bases, with 11 bases between the two germline ends. Germline CDR1 reads SEHNR; CDR2 reads FQNEAQ (reference sequence). This CDR3 has 14 amino acids. The CDR3 sequence: CASSFQGDDQPQHF. The CDR3 DNA is TGTGCCAGCAGCTTTCAAGGAGATGATCAGCCCCAGCATTTT.

The V call is TRBV10-3, the J call TRBJ1-2, with 7 bases that match TRBD1. V gave up 3 bases and J gave up 0 bases; unmatched junction bases: 4. CDR1 is ENHRY, CDR2 SYGVKD, per germline. The CDR3 spans 15 residues. CDR3 sequence (DNA): TGTGCCATCAGTGACACAGGGGAGGCTAACTATGGCTACACCTTC. Translated: CAISDTGEANYGYTF.

The chain couples TRBV19 to TRBJ2-4; possibly TRBD1 for D (6 bases). Germline CDR1 and CDR2: LNHDA and SQIVND (reference sequence). Between the trimmed V and J ends, which lost 3 bases and 1 base, there was a span of 10 bases. The length of the CDR3 is 15 residues. This chain's CDR3 is CASSIPGVAKNIQYF. Written as DNA, the CDR3 is TGTGCCAGTAGTATCCCAGGGGTCGCCAAAAACATTCAGTACTTC.

The chain has TRBV18 and TRBJ2-4, with 8 bases aligning to TRBD1. Germline CDR1 and CDR2: KGHSH and LQKENI. CDR3 length: 15 residues. The trim removed 3 bases at V and 0 bases at J, leaving 1 base unmatched. CDR3 DNA: TGTGCCAGCTCACCGGACAGGGAAGCCAAAAACATTCAGTACTTC. It codes for CASSPDREAKNIQYF.

This clone has a single count. The chain recombines TRBV9 with TRBJ1-3; 12 positions agree with TRBD1. The CDR3 runs to 17 residues. The V segment lost 0 bases and the J segment 3 bases; nucleotides outside the gene matches: 4. Germline CDR1 is SGDLS and CDR2 is YYNGEE. This CDR3 reads CASSVAGQGAYGNTIYF. CDR3 DNA sequence: TGTGCCAGCAGCGTAGCGGGACAGGGGGCTTATGGAAACACCATATATTTT. Together with reference TRBV9 and TRBJ1-3, the CDR3 gives the full variable domain: DSGVTQTPKHLITATGQRVTLRCSPRSGDLSVYWYQQSLDQGLQFLIQYYNGEERAKGNILERFSAQQFPDLHSELNLSSLELGDSALYFCASSVAGQGAYGNTIYFGEGSWLTVV.

V and J are TRBV5-6 and TRBJ2-5; 7 positions match TRBD1. Per the germline V gene, CDR1 is SGHDT and CDR2 is YYEEEE. Losses at the gene ends were 3 bases for V and 5 bases for J; bases not matched to a gene: 13. This CDR3 region has 16 residues. The DNA of the CDR3 is TGTGCCAGCAGCTCCCGGGACAGTCCAGCCGGGGAGACCCAGTACTTC. Translated, it gives CASSSRDSPAGETQYF. The full variable domain, its missing parts supplied by reference TRBV5-6 and TRBJ2-5, is DAGVTQSPTHLIKTRGQQVTLRCSPKSGHDTVSWYQQALGQGPQFIFQYYEEEERQRGNFPDRFSGHQFPNYSSELNVNALLLGDSALYLCASSSRDSPAGETQYFGPGTRLLVL.

The V and J genes are TRBV21-1 and TRBJ1-3; TRBD1 is the table's D call and was not checked against the DNA. TRBV21-1 is annotated as a pseudogene. The CDR3 runs to 13 residues. The CDR3 protein is CASKAEQGNTIYF. As DNA, the CDR3 is TGTGCCAGCAAGGCAGAACAGGGAAACACCATATATTTT.